This record concerns one T cell receptor (beta chain) sequence. Its antigen is unidentified. The CDR3 has 15 amino acids. Trimming shortened V by 2 bases and J by 0 bases, and 10 bases separated the two germline ends. From germline, CDR1 is SGHAT and CDR2 FQNNGV. Sequencing was performed with immunoSEQ multiplex PCR; in TCRdb, only in-frame clones are kept and a portion is missing. Of 15,000 to 17,000 clones listed, roughly 71% were seen once; the top ten hold around 28%. CD4+ T cells from unexposed donors were obtained before the COVID-19 pandemic (2011-2018). After approximately ten days of culture, CD4+ T cells were isolated. These data belong to a study of CD4 T cells in relation to SARS-CoV-2 and coronaviruses. On the study more broadly: PBMCs were cultured with antigen for 10 days before TCR beta sequencing. The negative reference was HIV-1 Nef peptide pool or peptide-free culture.

Overall study findings and caveats: Crossreactive clones expanded significantly less to SARS-CoV-2 than monoreactive clones. No donor gave both pre-pandemic and post-infection samples.

Sequenced: CD4+ T cells from PBMCs, cultured in vitro. The chain recombines TRBV11-2 with TRBJ1-1; D possibly corresponds to TRBD1 (5 bases). The TCR comes from a human donor in good health. CDR3 sequence reads: CASSLFLDMNTEAFF. The CDR3 region has the DNA TGTGCCAGCAGCTTATTTCTGGACATGAACACTGAAGCTTTCTTT.